The present TCR beta chain was sequenced within a study of blood T cell repertoires in COVID-19. Study at large: The United States, Italy and Spain supplied acute and convalescent COVID-19 samples. From T cells, B-cell-depleted T cells, or PBMCs came the material, which was cDNA or gDNA.

V lost 1 base, J lost 9 bases, and 7 bases stayed unmatched. The CDR3 has 15 residues. The germline V gene encodes CDR1 SEHNR and CDR2 FQNEAQ (reference sequence). Repertoires were generated with immunoSEQ multiplex PCR, while TCRdb's copy carries only in-frame clones and drops some. The table records roughly 570,000 clones, about 89% of them present only once. This clone showed up just once. J is TRBJ2-1 and V is TRBV7-9, with 9 bases matching TRBD2. Sequenced input: peripheral blood. The clonotype was recovered from a woman in her forties or fifties with COVID-19, enrolled during active disease. CDR3 DNA: TGTGCCAGCAGCTTAGTCGGCGGGGGGGTCGGTGAGCAGTTCTTC. Its translation is CASSLVGGGVGEQFF.